This entry lists 5 T cell receptor beta chains sequenced from one sample in a study of blood T cell repertoires in COVID-19. Here immunoSEQ multiplex PCR was the method, and the copy in TCRdb shows in-frame clones only, minus some. Of about 130,000 clones listed, approximately 80% are singletons. The sequencing input was peripheral blood. The receptors shown here come from a middle-aged man with active or convalescent COVID-19.

This clone was seen only a few times. The chain links TRBV2 to TRBJ2-1, with 13 bases aligning to TRBD2. The CDR3 sequence is 15 residues long. The trim removed 7 bases at V and 8 bases at J, leaving 8 bases unmatched. Germline CDR1 reads SNHLY; CDR2 reads FYNNEI. The CDR3 sequence: CASTLLAGGRDEQFF. CDR3 DNA: TGTGCCAGCACCTTACTAGCGGGGGGGCGGGATGAGCAGTTCTTC. Filled out from reference TRBV2 and TRBJ2-1, the complete variable domain reads EPEVTQTPSHQVTQMGQEVILRCVPISNHLYFYWYRQILGQKVEFLVSFYNNEISEKSEIFDDQFSVERPDGSNFTLKIRSTKLEDSAMYFCASTLLAGGRDEQFFGPGTRLTVL.

Ten or more counts support this clone. The rearrangement links TRBV7-9 to TRBJ1-5; TRBD1 agrees at 9 bases. The CDR3 sequence is 15 residues long. CDR1 is SEHNR and CDR2 is FQNEAQ in the germline V gene (reference sequence). V lost 4 bases to trimming and J lost 7 bases; unmatched junction nucleotides: 8. The CDR3, as DNA: TGTGCCAGCAGCTCAATGGGACAGGGAAGACAGCCCCAGCATTTT. Translating gives CASSSMGQGRQPQHF.

This chain joins TRBV10-3 and TRBJ2-3, with 8 bases lining up with TRBD1. J was trimmed by 0 bases and V by 6 bases; bases with no gene match: 5. The CDR3 has 15 amino acids. Germline CDR1 reads ENHRY; CDR2 reads SYGVKD. CDR3 in amino acids: CAIRPQGVSTDTQYF. In DNA form, the CDR3 reads TGTGCCATCAGGCCACAGGGGGTGAGCACAGATACGCAGTATTTT.

This clone was recorded a few times. V gene TRBV18 combines with J gene TRBJ2-6; TRBD1 matches at 9 bases. Looked up from germline, CDR1 is KGHSH and CDR2 is LQKENI. The CDR3 is 18 amino acids. V lost 5 bases and J lost 4; bases outside the gene matches: 12. The CDR3 region has the DNA TGTGCCAGCTCAGGCCCCGGGACAGGGTCATTCGGGGCCAACGTCCTGACTTTC. Translating it yields CASSGPGTGSFGANVLTF.

The CDR3: CASRRGGADTQYF. In DNA, the CDR3 is TGTGCCAGCAGGAGGGGGGGTGCGGATACGCAGTATTTT. V usage is TRBV9 and J usage is TRBJ2-3, with D maybe TRBD2 (7 bases). The germline CDR1 and CDR2 sequences are SGDLS and YYNGEE. Trimming removed 5 bases from V and 6 bases from J, with 13 bases in between. The CDR3 consists of 13 residues.